A selection of T cell receptor beta chains follows, all from one sample in a study of T cell responses to AZD1222 COVID-19 vaccine. Repertoires were generated with immunoSEQ multiplex PCR, while TCRdb's copy carries only in-frame clones and drops some. The sample includes 83,000 or so clones, around 93% seen only once; the top ten take around 26%. The sequencing used peripheral blood, collected 28 days after the second AZD1222 dose. The source of these receptors is an adult who received the AZD1222 COVID-19 vaccine. The CDR3 runs from the conserved cysteine through the conserved F or W. The order of the fields is CDR3 protein, CDR3 DNA, clone size, V gene, CDR3 length, D gene, J gene. A D gene is named only where the DNA matches it firmly. Where a row states a size, it is once, few, many or the class of an expanded clone; other rows omit it.

CDR3: CASLKTGGHEQYF
DNA: TGTGCCAGCTTAAAGACAGGGGGCCACGAGCAGTACTTC
size: NA
V: TRBV27
length: 13
D: TRBD1
J: TRBJ2-7

CDR3: CAAGTGTYEQYF
DNA: TGCGCCGCCGGAACCGGGACCTACGAGCAGTACTTC
size: NA
V: TRBV10-2
length: 12
D: NA
J: TRBJ2-7

CDR3: CSVEAPDTGVITGELFF
DNA: TGCAGCGTTGAAGCTCCGGACACAGGGGTAATCACCGGGGAGCTGTTTTTT
size: NA
V: TRBV29-1
length: 17
D: TRBD1
J: TRBJ2-2

CDR3: CASSELGGDYGYTF
DNA: TGTGCCAGCAGTGAATTGGGGGGAGACTATGGCTACACCTTC
size: NA
V: TRBV25-1
length: 14
D: NA
J: TRBJ1-2

CDR3: CASSQGGRATDTQYF
DNA: TGTGCCAGCAGCCAAGGAGGGAGGGCGACAGATACGCAGTATTTT
size: NA
V: TRBV3-1/TRBV3-2
length: 15
D: TRBD2
J: TRBJ2-3

CDR3: CATSDNNIGVGELFF
DNA: TGTGCCACCAGTGATAACAACATCGGGGTAGGGGAGCTGTTTTTT
size: NA
V: TRBV24-1
length: 15
D: NA
J: TRBJ2-2

CDR3: CASNQPMYQETQYF
DNA: TGTGCCAGCAACCAACCGATGTACCAAGAGACCCAGTACTTC
size: NA
V: TRBV2
length: 14
D: NA
J: TRBJ2-5

CDR3: CATLTGLGNEQYF
DNA: TGTGCCACCCTAACGGGACTGGGTAACGAGCAGTACTTC
size: NA
V: TRBV28
length: 13
D: NA
J: TRBJ2-7

CDR3: CASSEGGRINQETQYF
DNA: TGTGCCAGCAGTGAAGGCGGGAGGATAAACCAAGAGACCCAGTACTTC
size: NA
V: TRBV2
length: 16
D: TRBD2
J: TRBJ2-5

CDR3: CASSPITSGSSYEQYF
DNA: TGTGCCAGCAGCCCCATCACTAGCGGGAGCTCCTACGAGCAGTACTTC
size: NA
V: TRBV3-1/TRBV3-2
length: 16
D: TRBD2
J: TRBJ2-7

CDR3: CASSQPADRDPLRGQFF
DNA: TGCGCCAGCAGCCAACCCGCAGACAGGGACCCACTTAGGGGGCAGTTCTTC
size: NA
V: TRBV4-1
length: 17
D: TRBD1
J: TRBJ2-1

CDR3: CASSEGIGYGYTF
DNA: TGTGCCAGCAGTGAAGGAATAGGCTATGGCTACACCTTC
size: NA
V: TRBV6-1
length: 13
D: NA
J: TRBJ1-2

CDR3: CASSLLYSGRNSYEQYF
DNA: TGTGCCAGCAGCTTGCTGTATTCGGGACGGAACTCCTACGAGCAGTACTTC
size: NA
V: TRBV5-6
length: 17
D: NA
J: TRBJ2-7

CDR3: CASSLRRQGSETQYF
DNA: TGTGCCAGCAGCTTACGGCGGCAGGGGTCAGAGACCCAGTACTTC
size: NA
V: TRBV7-2
length: 15
D: NA
J: TRBJ2-5

CDR3: CASSPDGLLEQYF
DNA: TGTGCCAGCTCACCGGACGGACTCCTCGAGCAGTACTTC
size: NA
V: TRBV18
length: 13
D: NA
J: TRBJ2-7

CDR3: CASSYTAANTGELFF
DNA: TGTGCCAGCAGTTACACGGCCGCGAACACCGGGGAGCTGTTTTTT
size: once
V: TRBV6-5
length: 15
D: NA
J: TRBJ2-2

CDR3: CASSRLAGVVNEQFF
DNA: TGTGCCAGCAGCAGACTAGCGGGAGTTGTGAATGAGCAGTTCTTC
size: NA
V: TRBV21-1
length: 15
D: NA
J: TRBJ2-1